This T cell receptor beta chain was observed in a study of cytomegalovirus exposure and HLA in healthy donors. Germline V gene data show CDR1 as MGHRA and CDR2 as YSYEKL. The CDR3 totals 18 residues. V was pared by 1 base and J by 1 base, with 20 bases between. Study-level findings and limits: The study labeled 164 TCR beta chains cytomegalovirus-associated. In vitro work confirmed that a few CMV-associated chains recognize CMV antigens. When the data were analyzed later, several of the most significant clusters appeared to be linked to common viral pathogens.

Amplification used 60 Vbeta primers and 13 Jbeta primers. Original data processing: Unique TCR beta chains totaled some 78 million in a later count, with roughly 10 million of them shared. TCRdb's table, derived via immunoSEQ multiplex PCR, lists solely in-frame clones and lacks some. V and J calls and clone size are copied from that table; D and trimming were computed from the DNA. The sample carries 200,000 or so clones, 85% recorded once. Regarding this clone: Its matching antigen is unknown.

The gene calls are TRBV4-1 and TRBJ2-7; D is possibly TRBD1 (6 bases). The sequencing sample was made of PBMCs. The TCR sequence derives from a human donor in good health. The CDR3 DNA follows: TGCGCCAGCAGCCAAGGCCCCGCGAGGGGGAAGGGGTCCTACGAGCAGTACTTC. This gives the protein CASSQGPARGKGSYEQYF.